These 23 T cell receptor beta chains originate from one sample sequenced in a study of radiotherapy plus CTLA-4 blockade in lung cancer. The protocol was immunoSEQ multiplex PCR, while the TCRdb copy is restricted to in-frame clones and leaves out a portion. This table holds tens of thousands of clones, around 81% found once. Sequences were derived from peripheral blood, sampled from a patient treated with radiotherapy plus ipilimumab. These receptors were obtained from a human donor with non-small cell lung cancer who had a partial response to radiotherapy plus ipilimumab. Some clones in this sample may be carry-over from other donors' samples.

This sequence joins TRBV7-9 and TRBJ2-6; 9 bases are a match to TRBD1. CDR1 and CDR2 from the germline V gene are SEHNR and FQNEAQ (reference sequence). The CDR3 sequence is 18 residues long. Unmatched junction bases numbered 12, after V lost 5 bases and J lost 4 bases. CDR3 amino acids: CASSKAGTGSLGANVLTF. In nucleotides, the CDR3 is TGTGCCAGCAGCAAAGCCGGGACAGGGTCCCTGGGGGCCAACGTCCTGACTTTC.

The rearrangement joins TRBV7-3 to TRBJ2-3, with a weak D call TRBD2 (6 bases). V was shortened by 5 bases and J by 0 bases, with 21 bases between the two germline ends. The CDR3 sequence is 18 residues long. From germline, CDR1 is SGHTA and CDR2 FQGTGA. The CDR3 DNA sequence: TGTGCCAGCAGCCCCCGGATTCCGGGGAGCGGGAGCACAGATACGCAGTATTTT. Encoded protein: CASSPRIPGSGSTDTQYF.

The rearrangement joins TRBV18 to TRBJ2-2; TRBD1 matches 10 bases. The CDR3 is 16 amino acids. The V gene's germline CDR1 is KGHSH and CDR2 LQKENI. V lost 5 bases and J lost 4; bases outside the gene matches: 7. CDR3 sequence reads: CASSAAGQGSTGELFF. CDR3 sequence (DNA): TGTGCCAGCTCAGCAGCGGGACAGGGGAGCACCGGGGAGCTGTTTTTT.

This chain joins TRBV5-1 and TRBJ2-5, with 8 bases fitting TRBD2. Germline V gives CDR1 SGHRS, CDR2 YFSETQ. V was pared by 0 bases and J by 5 bases, with 9 bases of the junction left unmatched. This CDR3 is 16 amino acids long. CDR3 DNA sequence: TGCGCCAGCAGCTTGGGATGGGCGGGAGGAGCCGAGACCCAGTACTTC. Its translation: CASSLGWAGGAETQYF.

This chain links TRBV5-1 with TRBJ2-7; 9 bases line up with TRBD2. The CDR3 is 16 residues long. Germline CDR1 reads SGHRS; CDR2 reads YFSETQ. The J segment lost 5 bases and the V segment lost 4 bases, leaving 13 bases of the junction unmatched. This CDR3 reads CASSRGTSPLPDEQYF. CDR3 DNA sequence: TGCGCCAGCAGCCGTGGGACTAGCCCCCTACCGGACGAGCAGTACTTC. Together with reference TRBV5-1 and TRBJ2-7, the CDR3 gives the full variable domain: KAGVTQTPRYLIKTRGQQVTLSCSPISGHRSVSWYQQTPGQGLQFLFEYFSETQRNKGNFPGRFSGRQFSNSRSEMNVSTLELGDSALYLCASSRGTSPLPDEQYFGPGTRLTVT.

The chain links TRBV11-3 to TRBJ2-2, with D unresolved. The CDR3 runs to 14 residues. Per the germline V gene, CDR1 is SGHNT and CDR2 is YENEEA. Trimming pared 0 bases from V and 3 bases from J, leaving 5 bases between. This chain's CDR3 is CASSLDRYTGELFF. In nucleotides, the CDR3 is TGTGCCAGCAGCTTAGATCGTTACACCGGGGAGCTGTTTTTT.

The chain recombines TRBV28 with TRBJ2-3, with 7 bases matching TRBD2. With V trimmed by 3 bases and J by 0 bases, 9 bases remained unmatched. Germline CDR1 MDHEN, CDR2 SYDVKM. There are 17 residues in the CDR3. CDR3 nucleotides: TGTGCCAGCAGTTTGTCCGACTATAGCGGGAGCACAGATACGCAGTATTTT. Translating gives CASSLSDYSGSTDTQYF.

This sequence joins TRBV28 and TRBJ1-2; the D gene is possibly TRBD1 (5 bases). CDR3 length: 14 amino acids. Trimming shortened V by 7 bases and J by 1 base, and 13 bases separated the two germline ends. The germline gives CDR1 MDHEN, CDR2 SYDVKM. In DNA, the CDR3 is TGTGCCAGCAATGAAGGGGTCCTTAACTATGGCTACACCTTC. Protein product: CASNEGVLNYGYTF.

The chain couples TRBV19 to TRBJ1-5; no definite D call. V was shortened by 4 bases and J by 4 bases, with 11 bases between the two germline ends. This CDR3 is built from 14 residues. Per the germline V gene, CDR1 is LNHDA and CDR2 is SQIVND (reference sequence). As DNA, the CDR3 is TGTGCCAGTAGTACCCTCACTTCTAATCAGCCCCAGCATTTT. This sequence encodes CASSTLTSNQPQHF.

CDR3 DNA: TGTGCCAGCAGCTCTTACGGGAGCTCCTACGAGCAGTACTTC. This encodes CASSSYGSSYEQYF. This chain connects TRBV4-2 to TRBJ2-7; D perhaps matches TRBD2 (6 bases). Trimming removed 5 bases at V and 0 bases at J, with 11 bases between. This CDR3 spans 14 amino acids. Germline assignment: CDR1 LGHNA and CDR2 YNFKEQ.

This clone was detected once. The CDR3 sequence: CASSVVGWSTEAFF. Written as DNA, the CDR3 is TGTGCCAGCAGCGTAGTTGGCTGGAGCACTGAAGCTTTCTTT. The chain combines TRBV9 with TRBJ1-1; D uncertain. V was cut by 0 bases and J by 4 bases, with 10 bases left in between. CDR1 is SGDLS and CDR2 is YYNGEE in the germline V gene. The CDR3 length is 14 residues.

J is TRBJ2-5 and V is TRBV27; D may be TRBD1 (6 bases). The DNA end is a closer match to TRBJ2-7, so the J assignment may be wrong. Germline V gene data show CDR1 as MNHEY and CDR2 as SMNVEV (reference sequence). The CDR3 is 15 amino acids. The CDR3 protein is CASSLGGQSYYEQYF. DNA of the CDR3: TGTGCCAGCAGTTTAGGCGGACAGAGCTACTACGAGCAGTACTTC.

The V and J genes are TRBV6-5 and TRBJ1-1; D perhaps matches TRBD1 (5 bases). The CDR3 contains 14 residues. Germline CDR1 is MNHEY and CDR2 is SVGAGI. V was shortened by 5 bases and J by 0 bases, with 10 bases between the two germline ends. The CDR3 region is CASSQGSVNTEAFF. For the CDR3, the DNA is TGTGCCAGCAGTCAGGGTTCGGTGAACACTGAAGCTTTCTTT.

This chain links TRBV7-9 with TRBJ1-2; a weak D match, TRBD1 (5 bases). The CDR3 covers 14 residues. Germline values: CDR1 SEHNR, CDR2 FQNEAQ (reference sequence). The V and J ends lost 5 bases and 0 bases respectively, with 10 bases between them. The CDR3 nucleotides read TGTGCCAGCAGCCCGTGGGGCTCTAACTATGGCTACACCTTC. Protein: CASSPWGSNYGYTF.

The gene calls are TRBV5-1 and TRBJ1-2, with 9 bases aligning to TRBD1. The V segment lost 3 bases and the J segment 4 bases; nucleotides outside the gene matches: 4. The CDR3 is 14 amino acids. Germline V gene data show CDR1 as SGHRS and CDR2 as YFSETQ. CDR3 DNA sequence: TGCGCCAGCAGCTGGGGACAGGGCACCTATGGCTACACCTTC. This gives the protein CASSWGQGTYGYTF.

The J gene is TRBJ2-3, the V gene TRBV5-1, with D maybe TRBD1 (5 bases). Germline loops: CDR1 SGHRS, CDR2 YFSETQ. V was trimmed by 0 bases and J by 3 bases, leaving 11 bases between them. The CDR3 runs 15 residues. The CDR3 spells CASSLGQLVTDTQYF. The CDR3 coding sequence is TGCGCCAGCAGCTTGGGACAGCTGGTGACAGATACGCAGTATTTT.

The chain links TRBV7-3 to TRBJ2-7, with TRBD1 identical over 9 bases. Germline CDR1 and CDR2: SGHTA and FQGTGA. There are 18 residues in the CDR3. After removal of 5 bases from V and 2 bases from J, the junction contained 16 bases not matched to a gene. This chain's CDR3 is CASSRPGTGFFNTYEQYF. CDR3 coding DNA: TGTGCCAGCAGCCGACCCGGGACAGGGTTCTTTAACACCTACGAGCAGTACTTC. Full variable domain (rest looked up from reference TRBV7-3 and TRBJ2-7): GAGVSQTPSNKVTEKGKYVELRCDPISGHTALYWYRQSLGQGPEFLIYFQGTGAADDSGLPNDRFFAVRPEGSVSTLKIQRTERGDSAVYLCASSRPGTGFFNTYEQYFGPGTRLTVT.

The rearrangement links TRBV4-3 to TRBJ2-7, with 7 bases matching TRBD2. This CDR3 spans 13 amino acids. The germline V gene encodes CDR1 LGHNA and CDR2 YSLEER. Germline trimming cut 2 bases from V and 5 bases from J; bases unmatched to any gene: 3. CDR3 coding DNA: TGCGCCAGCAGCCAATTAGCGGGCCACGAGCAGTACTTC. Residues: CASSQLAGHEQYF.

This clone was observed a handful of times. This chain connects TRBV11-1 to TRBJ2-1, with TRBD2 matching 8 bases. The CDR3 has 18 amino acids. V lost 3 bases to trimming and J lost 3 bases; unmatched junction nucleotides: 13. Per germline, CDR1 SGHAT and CDR2 FQDESV (reference sequence). The CDR3 sequence: CASSFFVGTRTRYNEQFF. CDR3 nucleotide sequence: TGTGCCAGCAGCTTTTTTGTTGGGACTAGGACCCGCTACAATGAGCAGTTCTTC.

The chain carries TRBV5-1 and TRBJ1-2, with TRBD1 identical over 7 bases. V trimming: 4 bases; J trimming: 2 bases; junction bases outside the gene matches: 5. The CDR3 totals 14 residues. Germline values: CDR1 SGHRS, CDR2 YFSETQ. CDR3 in amino acids: CASSQTTGNYGYTF. CDR3 in DNA: TGCGCCAGCAGCCAAACGACAGGGAACTATGGCTACACCTTC.

The rearrangement links TRBV4-2 to TRBJ2-5, with 11 nucleotides matching TRBD2. This CDR3 is built from 18 residues. CDR1 LGHNA and CDR2 YNFKEQ come from the germline V gene. V lost 4 bases and J lost 5; bases outside the gene matches: 15. As DNA, the CDR3 is TGTGCCAGCAGCCGTACATCGACTAGCGGGACGGTCGCGGAGACCCAGTACTTC. It encodes CASSRTSTSGTVAETQYF.

The chain couples TRBV27 to TRBJ1-6, with TRBD1 as a possible D gene (6 bases). Germline V gene data show CDR1 as MNHEY and CDR2 as SMNVEV (reference sequence). Trimming stripped 7 bases from V and 6 bases from J, with 16 bases between. The length of the CDR3 is 15 residues. The DNA of the CDR3 is TGTGCCAGCATAGAGACAGGAGAGAGTAATTCACCCCTCCACTTT. Translating gives CASIETGESNSPLHF.

The chain carries TRBV19 and TRBJ1-2; 7 bases are shared with TRBD1. This CDR3 comprises 14 residues. CDR1 LNHDA and CDR2 SQIVND come from the germline V gene (reference sequence). V lost 6 bases and J lost 6; bases outside the gene matches: 10. The CDR3 region has the DNA TGTGCCAGTAGACACCAGGGACAGCGAAATGGCTACACCTTC. Amino acid sequence: CASRHQGQRNGYTF. The full variable domain, with the rest looked up from reference TRBV19 and TRBJ1-2, is DGGITQSPKYLFRKEGQNVTLSCEQNLNHDAMYWYRQDPGQGLRLIYYSQIVNDFQKGDIAEGYSVSREKKESFPLTVTSAQKNPTAFYLCASRHQGQRNGYTFGSGTRLTVV.